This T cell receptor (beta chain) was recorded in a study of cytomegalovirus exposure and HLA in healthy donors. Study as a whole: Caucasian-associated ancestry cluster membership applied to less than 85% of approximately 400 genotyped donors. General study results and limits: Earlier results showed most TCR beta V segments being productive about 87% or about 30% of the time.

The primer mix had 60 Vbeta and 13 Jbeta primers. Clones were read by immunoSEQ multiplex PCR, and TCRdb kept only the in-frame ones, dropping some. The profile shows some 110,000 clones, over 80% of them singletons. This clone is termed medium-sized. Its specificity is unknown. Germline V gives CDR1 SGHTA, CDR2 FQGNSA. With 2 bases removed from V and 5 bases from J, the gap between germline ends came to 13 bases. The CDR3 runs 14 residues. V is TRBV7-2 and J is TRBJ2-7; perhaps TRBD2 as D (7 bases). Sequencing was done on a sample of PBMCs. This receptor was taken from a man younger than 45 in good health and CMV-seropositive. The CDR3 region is CASSLMGGPNEQYF. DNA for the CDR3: TGTGCCAGCAGCTTAATGGGGGGGCCAAACGAGCAGTACTTC.